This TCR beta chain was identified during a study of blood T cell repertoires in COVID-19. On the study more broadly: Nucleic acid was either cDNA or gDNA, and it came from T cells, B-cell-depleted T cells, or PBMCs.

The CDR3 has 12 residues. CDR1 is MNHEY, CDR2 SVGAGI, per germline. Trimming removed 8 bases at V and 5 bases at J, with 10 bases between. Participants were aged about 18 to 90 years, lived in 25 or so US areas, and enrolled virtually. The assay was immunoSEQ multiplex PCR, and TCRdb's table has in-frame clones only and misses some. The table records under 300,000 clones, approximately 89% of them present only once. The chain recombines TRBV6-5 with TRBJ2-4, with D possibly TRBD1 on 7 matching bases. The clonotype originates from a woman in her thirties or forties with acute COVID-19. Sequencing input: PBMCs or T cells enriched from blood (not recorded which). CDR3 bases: TGTGCCAGCGGCAGGGGGGAAAACATTCAGTACTTC. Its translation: CASGRGENIQYF.